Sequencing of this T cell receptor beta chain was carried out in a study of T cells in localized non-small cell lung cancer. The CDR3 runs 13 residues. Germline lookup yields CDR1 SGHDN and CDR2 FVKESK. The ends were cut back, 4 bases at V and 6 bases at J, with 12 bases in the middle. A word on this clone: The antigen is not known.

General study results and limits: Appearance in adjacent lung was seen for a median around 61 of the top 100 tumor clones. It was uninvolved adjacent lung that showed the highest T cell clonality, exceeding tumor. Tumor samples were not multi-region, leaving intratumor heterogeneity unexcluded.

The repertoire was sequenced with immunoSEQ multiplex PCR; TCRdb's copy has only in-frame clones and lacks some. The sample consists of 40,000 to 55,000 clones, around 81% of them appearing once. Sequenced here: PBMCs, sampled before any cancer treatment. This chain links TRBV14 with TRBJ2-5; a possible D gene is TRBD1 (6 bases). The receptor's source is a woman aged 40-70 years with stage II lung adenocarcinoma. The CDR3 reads CASSPTRGKTQYF. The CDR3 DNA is TGTGCCAGCAGCCCGACCAGGGGAAAGACCCAGTACTTC.